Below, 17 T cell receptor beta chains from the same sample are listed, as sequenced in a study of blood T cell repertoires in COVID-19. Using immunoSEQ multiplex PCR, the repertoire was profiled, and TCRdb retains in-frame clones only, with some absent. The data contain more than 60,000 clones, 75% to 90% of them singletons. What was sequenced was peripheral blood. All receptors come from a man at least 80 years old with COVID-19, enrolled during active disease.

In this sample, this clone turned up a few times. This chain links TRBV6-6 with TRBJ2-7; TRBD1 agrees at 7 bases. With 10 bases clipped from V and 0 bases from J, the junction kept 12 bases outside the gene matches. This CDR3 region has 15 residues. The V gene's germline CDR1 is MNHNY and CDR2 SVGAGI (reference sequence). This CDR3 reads CATSRLTGFSYEQYF. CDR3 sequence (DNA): TGTGCCACATCCCGCCTGACAGGGTTCTCCTACGAGCAGTACTTC.

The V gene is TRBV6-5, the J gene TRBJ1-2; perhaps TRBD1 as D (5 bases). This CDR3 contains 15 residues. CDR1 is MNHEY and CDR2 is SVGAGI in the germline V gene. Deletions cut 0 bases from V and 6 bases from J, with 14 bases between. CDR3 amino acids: CASSYSRGGRDGYTF. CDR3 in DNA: TGTGCCAGCAGTTACTCGAGGGGAGGGAGGGATGGCTACACCTTC.

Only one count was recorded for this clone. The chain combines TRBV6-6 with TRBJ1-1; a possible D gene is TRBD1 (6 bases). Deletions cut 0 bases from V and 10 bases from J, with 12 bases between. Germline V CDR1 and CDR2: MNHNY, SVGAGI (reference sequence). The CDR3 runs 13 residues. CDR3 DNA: TGTGCCAGCAGTTACTCCGGGGACAAAGTAGCTTTCTTT. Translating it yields CASSYSGDKVAFF.

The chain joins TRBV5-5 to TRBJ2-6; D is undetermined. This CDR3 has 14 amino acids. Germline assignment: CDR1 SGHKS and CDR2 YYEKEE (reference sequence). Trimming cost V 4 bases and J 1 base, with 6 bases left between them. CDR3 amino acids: CASSPVSGANVLTF. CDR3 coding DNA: TGTGCCAGCAGCCCAGTATCTGGGGCCAACGTCCTGACTTTC. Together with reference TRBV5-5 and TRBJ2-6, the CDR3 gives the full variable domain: DAGVTQSPTHLIKTRGQQVTLRCSPISGHKSVSWYQQVLGQGPQFIFQYYEKEERGRGNFPDRFSARQFPNYSSELNVNALLLGDSALYLCASSPVSGANVLTFGAGSRLTVL.

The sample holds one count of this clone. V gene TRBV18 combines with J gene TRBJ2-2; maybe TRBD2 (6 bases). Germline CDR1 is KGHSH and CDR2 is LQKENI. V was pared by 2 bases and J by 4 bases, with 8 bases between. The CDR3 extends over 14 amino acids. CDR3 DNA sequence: TGTGCCAGCTCACCAGGGACTTCCACCGGGGAGCTGTTTTTT. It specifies CASSPGTSTGELFF.

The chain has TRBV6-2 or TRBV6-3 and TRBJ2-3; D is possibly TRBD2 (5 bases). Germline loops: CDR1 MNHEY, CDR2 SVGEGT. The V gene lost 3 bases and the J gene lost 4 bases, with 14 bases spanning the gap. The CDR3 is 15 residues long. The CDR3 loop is CASSYRGSMADTQYF. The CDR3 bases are TGTGCCAGCAGTTATCGGGGTTCGATGGCAGATACGCAGTATTTT.

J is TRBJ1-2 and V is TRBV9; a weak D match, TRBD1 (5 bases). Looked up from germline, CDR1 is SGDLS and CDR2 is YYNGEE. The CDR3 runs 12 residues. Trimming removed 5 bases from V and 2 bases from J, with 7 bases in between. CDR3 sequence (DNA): TGTGCCAGCAGGGCAGGGAACTATGGCTACACCTTC. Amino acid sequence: CASRAGNYGYTF.

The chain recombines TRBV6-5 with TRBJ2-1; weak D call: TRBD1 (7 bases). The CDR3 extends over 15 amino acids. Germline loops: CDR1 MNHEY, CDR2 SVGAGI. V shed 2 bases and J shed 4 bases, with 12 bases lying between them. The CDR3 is CASSYAGQFYNEQFF. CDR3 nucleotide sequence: TGTGCCAGCAGTTACGCGGGACAGTTTTACAATGAGCAGTTCTTC.

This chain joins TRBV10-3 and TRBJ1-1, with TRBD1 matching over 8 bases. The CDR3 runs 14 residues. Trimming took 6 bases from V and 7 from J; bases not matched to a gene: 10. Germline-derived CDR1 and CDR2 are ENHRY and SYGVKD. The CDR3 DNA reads TGTGCCATCAGACCCCGGGACAGGAAACGTGAAGCTTTCTTT. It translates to CAIRPRDRKREAFF.

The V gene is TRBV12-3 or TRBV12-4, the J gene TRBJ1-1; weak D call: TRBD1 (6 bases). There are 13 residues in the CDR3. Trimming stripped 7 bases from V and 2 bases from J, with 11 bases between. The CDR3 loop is CASTLGQNTEAFF. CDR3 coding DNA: TGTGCCAGCACCCTGGGACAAAACACTGAAGCTTTCTTT.

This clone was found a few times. The CDR3 loop reads CASRKDEGGQPQHF. The CDR3 bases are TGTGCCAGCAGAAAGGACGAAGGAGGTCAGCCCCAGCATTTT. The V call is TRBV2, the J call TRBJ1-5; D uncertain. Germline loops: CDR1 SNHLY, CDR2 FYNNEI. V was trimmed by 6 bases and J by 6 bases, leaving 15 bases between them. The CDR3 contains 14 residues.

The CDR3 nucleotides are TGTGCCAGCAGTCGGGAGACAGATACGCAGTATTTT. Encoded protein: CASSRETDTQYF. The rearrangement joins TRBV7-9 to TRBJ2-3; D may be TRBD2 (6 bases). The germline V gene has CDR1 SEHNR and CDR2 FQNEAQ (reference sequence). Trimming took off 6 bases at V and 3 bases at J, with 7 bases between the two ends. This CDR3 is 12 amino acids long.

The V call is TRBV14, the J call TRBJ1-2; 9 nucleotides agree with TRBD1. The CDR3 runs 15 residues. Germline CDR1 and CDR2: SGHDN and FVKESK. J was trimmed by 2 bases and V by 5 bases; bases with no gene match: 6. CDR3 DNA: TGTGCCAGCAGCTCGGGGACAGGGACGAACTATGGCTACACCTTC. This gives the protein CASSSGTGTNYGYTF.

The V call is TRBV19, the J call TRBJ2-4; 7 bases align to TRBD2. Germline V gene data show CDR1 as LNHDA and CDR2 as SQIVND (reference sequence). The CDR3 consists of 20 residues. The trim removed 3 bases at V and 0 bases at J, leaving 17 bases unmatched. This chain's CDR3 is CASSISPGRGGPPAKNIQYF. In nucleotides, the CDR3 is TGTGCCAGTAGTATCTCTCCGGGACGGGGAGGGCCCCCAGCCAAAAACATTCAGTACTTC.

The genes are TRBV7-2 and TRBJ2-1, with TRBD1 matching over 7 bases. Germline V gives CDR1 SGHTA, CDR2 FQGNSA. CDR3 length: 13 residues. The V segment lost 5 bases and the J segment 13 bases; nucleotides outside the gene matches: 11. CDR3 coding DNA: TGTGCCAGCAGCGGGGACAGAGTCGGGGAACAGTTCTTC. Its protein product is CASSGDRVGEQFF. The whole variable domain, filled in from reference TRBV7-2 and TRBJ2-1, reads GAGVSQSPSNKVTEKGKDVELRCDPISGHTALYWYRQSLGQGLEFLIYFQGNSAPDKSGLPSDRFSAERTGGSVSTLTIQRTQQEDSAVYLCASSGDRVGEQFFGPGTRLTVL.

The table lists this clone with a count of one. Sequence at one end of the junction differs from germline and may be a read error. The CDR3 coding sequence is TGTGCCAGCAGTTTGATGAGGGGGAACGCTGAAGCTTTCTTT. Its protein is CASSLMRGNAEAFF. This chain links TRBV28 with TRBJ1-1; weak D call: TRBD1 (6 bases). The CDR3 length is 14 residues. Germline V lookup: CDR1 MDHEN, CDR2 SYDVKM.

Written as DNA, the CDR3 is TGTGCCAGCAAGGTGACAGGGAGGGATACGCAGTATTTT. Translation gives CASKVTGRDTQYF. V gene TRBV2 combines with J gene TRBJ2-3, with D maybe TRBD1 (7 bases). Per germline, CDR1 SNHLY and CDR2 FYNNEI. The CDR3 extends over 13 amino acids. V was trimmed by 7 bases and J by 6 bases, leaving 14 bases between them.